This T cell receptor (beta chain) was profiled in a study of Ad26.COV2.S vaccination and SARS-CoV-2 variants. The germline V gene has CDR1 DFQATT and CDR2 SNEGSKA (reference sequence). This CDR3 spans 13 amino acids. V was clipped by 3 bases and J by 3 bases, with 9 bases between them. Documented treatment: some 20 received Ad26.COV2.S at low or high dose, single or two shots; about 5 received placebo; per-sample allocation not given. Following the first vaccine or placebo injection, samples were taken on day 63. Produced via immunoSEQ multiplex PCR; TCRdb's table is partial and in-frame only. Here the sample spans 250,000 to 300,000 clones, 87% being singletons.

This chain links TRBV20-1 with TRBJ2-1, with unresolved D. The TCR was taken from a person aged 18-60 years who received the Ad26.COV2.S COVID-19 vaccine or a placebo. This specimen consisted of peripheral blood, obtained in a trial of Ad26.COV2.S vaccine versus placebo. CDR3 residues: CSASAVSYNEQFF. The CDR3 nucleotides read TGCAGTGCTAGTGCGGTGAGCTACAATGAGCAGTTCTTC.